These T cell receptor beta chains were read from a single sample in a study of breast tumors, draining lymph nodes, adjacent tissues. TCRdb redid the calling of the multiplex PCR reads with MiXCR, one entry per CDR3 protein. This table holds nearly 110,000 distinct CDR3 sequences, less than 40% found once. The sequencing sample was made of axillary lymph node tissue. These receptors were collected from a female donor with breast cancer. Some clones in this sample may be carry-over from other donors' samples. CDR3s include the opening cysteine and the closing phenylalanine or tryptophan. D genes are given only for firm matches.

d_gene	j_gene	v_gene	CDR3aa
.	TRBJ2-7	TRBV7-9	CASRSGLQAKDIEQYF
TRBD1	TRBJ1-6	TRBV5-5	CASSVTGGANNSPLHF
TRBD2	TRBJ2-2	TRBV13	CASSYRLAGGTGELFF
TRBD2	TRBJ2-1	TRBV20-1	CSARQREYNEQFF
TRBD1	TRBJ1-6	TRBV2	CASSEGQKSPLHF
TRBD2	TRBJ2-3	TRBV3-1	CASSPLAGGGDTQYF
.	TRBJ1-4	TRBV29-1	CSVEDLGAGEKLFF
.	TRBJ2-7	TRBV20-1	CSARVTRTAHEQYF
.	TRBJ2-3	TRBV10-3	CAISDGLMSSTDTQYF
TRBD2	TRBJ2-3	TRBV7-2	CASSYRPSGGADTQYF
TRBD1	TRBJ1-6	TRBV9	CASSVGQGANSPLHF
TRBD2	TRBJ2-5	TRBV19	CASSRTSGRREETQYF
.	TRBJ1-4	TRBV5-4	CASSLGGPVNEKLFF
TRBD1	TRBJ1-2	TRBV5-1	CASSSTGTGALYGYTF
.	TRBJ2-5	TRBV28	CASTPGRGREETQYF
.	TRBJ2-3	TRBV7-9	CASSHQAGASTDTQYF
TRBD2	TRBJ2-7	TRBV20-1	CSASLSGGYEQYF
TRBD2	TRBJ2-1	TRBV19	CASTRGGPASDNEQFF
.	TRBJ2-1	TRBV7-7	CASSSQRWSCNEQFF
.	TRBJ2-5	TRBV5-5	CASSPGPAPLHPQETQYF
.	TRBJ1-6	TRBV7-9	CASSDPGRPYNSPLHF
.	TRBJ2-7	TRBV7-6	CASSLAGSYEQYF
TRBD1	TRBJ2-7	TRBV7-9	CASSVDRSYEQYF
.	TRBJ2-7	TRBV7-9	CASSSPGRPYEQYF
TRBD1	TRBJ2-6	TRBV4-1	CASSPTGGSVSGANVLTF
.	TRBJ1-2	TRBV20-1	CSAFRVSGYGYTF
.	TRBJ2-2	TRBV30	CAWSIGSTGELFF
.	TRBJ1-2	TRBV12-3/TRBV12-4	CASSLYLYGYTF
.	TRBJ2-7	TRBV5-1	CASSLPVAGSFYELYF
.	TRBJ1-4	TRBV9	CASSSTGRGEKLFF
.	TRBJ2-1	TRBV4-1	CASSQVSNGLVNEQFF
.	TRBJ1-6	TRBV5-5	CASSFGRASNSPLHF
.	TRBJ1-4	TRBV10-3	CAISEGGGEYNEKLFF
.	TRBJ1-5	TRBV18	CASSEMENQPQHF
TRBD1	TRBJ2-7	TRBV10-3	CATGTGGPSYEQYF
.	TRBJ2-1	TRBV7-3	CSSSLGTERQFF